The next 11 T cell receptor beta chains were all read from a single sample in a study of blood T cell repertoires in COVID-19. Profiling relied on immunoSEQ multiplex PCR, and the TCRdb table lists in-frame clones only, not all of them. This table has about 190,000 clones, 84% appearing once. The sequenced sample consisted of PBMCs or T cells enriched from blood (not recorded which). The source of these receptors is a young woman who had recovered from COVID-19.

The CDR3 sequence: CASPTGQCWITEAFF. CDR3 sequence (DNA): TGTGCCAGCCCGACAGGGCAGTGTTGGATTACTGAAGCTTTCTTT. V and J are TRBV6-4 and TRBJ1-1; 7 positions match TRBD1. V was clipped by 8 bases and J by 5 bases; unmatched bases: 14. The CDR3 has 15 residues. Germline V gene sequence: CDR1 MRHNA, CDR2 SNTAGT.

The chain recombines TRBV5-1 with TRBJ1-5, with a weak D call TRBD1 (6 bases). Germline values: CDR1 SGHRS, CDR2 YFSETQ. V was clipped by 7 bases and J by 3 bases, with 14 bases between them. The CDR3 loop spans 14 amino acids. CDR3 nucleotides: TGCGCCAGCTCAAGGGGGGGAAACAATCAGCCCCAGCATTTT. It codes for CASSRGGNNQPQHF. Full variable domain (missing parts from reference TRBV5-1 and TRBJ1-5): KAGVTQTPRYLIKTRGQQVTLSCSPISGHRSVSWYQQTPGQGLQFLFEYFSETQRNKGNFPGRFSGRQFSNSRSEMNVSTLELGDSALYLCASSRGGNNQPQHFGDGTRLSIL.

CDR3 nucleotides: TGTGCCAGCAGCTTAGGGGGGCCAGCCCCTGAAGCTTTCTTT. This encodes CASSLGGPAPEAFF. This chain joins TRBV7-2 and TRBJ1-1, with D perhaps matching TRBD1 (6 bases). V was clipped by 1 base and J by 6 bases, with 12 bases between them. This CDR3 is 14 amino acids long. Per germline, CDR1 SGHTA and CDR2 FQGNSA.

V gene TRBV19 combines with J gene TRBJ1-1; no clear D gene. Looked up from germline, CDR1 is LNHDA and CDR2 is SQIVND (reference sequence). V lost 1 base and J lost 3, with 9 bases in between. The CDR3 length is 14 residues. The CDR3 protein is CASSIGGSDTEAFF. DNA of the CDR3: TGTGCCAGTAGTATAGGAGGATCCGACACTGAAGCTTTCTTT.

CDR3 nucleotides: TGTGCCAGCGGGACAGTTAATCAGCCCCAGCATTTT. Its protein is CASGTVNQPQHF. The chain carries TRBV6-5 and TRBJ1-5, with 7 bases lining up with TRBD1. This CDR3 has 12 amino acids. Trimming cost V 8 bases and J 4 bases; bases outside gene matches: 2. Germline V gene lookup returns CDR1 MNHEY and CDR2 SVGAGI.

This chain connects TRBV4-2 to TRBJ2-5, with D hard to call. CDR3 length: 14 amino acids. V was cut by 1 base and J by 4 bases, with 10 bases left in between. Germline V gives CDR1 LGHNA, CDR2 YNFKEQ. The CDR3 nucleotides read TGTGCCAGCAGCCAAGGGGCCCCTCCAGAGACCCAGTACTTC. Its translation is CASSQGAPPETQYF.

V gene TRBV6-6 combines with J gene TRBJ2-7, with D perhaps TRBD2 (5 bases). Trimming removed 10 bases from V and 2 bases from J, with 18 bases in between. Germline V gene lookup returns CDR1 MNHNY and CDR2 SVGAGI (reference sequence). The CDR3 totals 14 residues. The CDR3 DNA reads TGTGCCACCCAAGACTCGGGATTAGCCTACGAGCAGTACTTC. This encodes CATQDSGLAYEQYF.

The CDR3 DNA is TGTGCCAGCAGCTTAATAGCGGGTCTTTCCTACAATGAGCAGTTCTTC. Protein: CASSLIAGLSYNEQFF. The chain employs TRBV7-8 and TRBJ2-1; TRBD2 matches at 7 bases. The CDR3 spans 16 residues. V dropped 2 bases and J dropped 1; count of bases not matched to a gene: 5. CDR1 is SGHVS, CDR2 FQNEAQ, per germline.

This clone was counted a single time. V gene TRBV28 combines with J gene TRBJ2-3; the D gene is possibly TRBD2 (6 bases). CDR1 MDHEN and CDR2 SYDVKM come from the germline V gene. V gave up 3 bases and J gave up 9 bases, with 10 bases separating them. This CDR3 region has 12 residues. CDR3 sequence reads: CASSLPGGTQYF. CDR3 nucleotide sequence: TGTGCCAGCAGTTTGCCCGGGGGAACGCAGTATTTT.

The chain links TRBV27 to TRBJ1-2; 9 positions match TRBD1. Losses at the gene ends were 6 bases for V and 6 bases for J; bases not matched to a gene: 8. The germline V gene encodes CDR1 MNHEY and CDR2 SMNVEV (reference sequence). CDR3 length: 14 residues. Written as DNA, the CDR3 is TGTGCCAGCAGCGGACAGGGGCCCGTCCATGGCTACACCTTC. This gives the protein CASSGQGPVHGYTF.

This clone was counted a few times. The sample holds other DNA sequences that translate to the same CDR3. The chain links TRBV28 to TRBJ1-2, with a weak D call TRBD1 (5 bases). Germline V gene sequence: CDR1 MDHEN, CDR2 SYDVKM. V lost 2 bases, J lost 4 bases, and 8 bases lay in between. The CDR3 runs to 13 residues. CDR3 region: CASSLGGGYGYTF. The CDR3 DNA is TGTGCCAGCAGTTTAGGGGGGGGCTATGGCTACACCTTC.